This TCR beta chain is from a study of T cell responses to AZD1222 COVID-19 vaccine. Study-wide results and caveats: Sampling that yielded the repertoires occurred only after the peak T cell response. Donors were largely white British and mainly female; clonal diversity was possibly underestimated.

TCRdb keeps only in-frame clones here, not all; method: immunoSEQ multiplex PCR. The data hold 140,000 to 150,000 clones, with approximately 90% observed a single time. The V and J ends lost 5 bases and 5 bases respectively, with 10 bases between them. The CDR3 has 13 residues. Regarding this clone: Its antigen is unknown.

Sample: peripheral blood, taken 28 days after the second AZD1222 dose. The chain combines TRBV12-3 or TRBV12-4 with TRBJ1-5; the D gene is possibly TRBD1 (5 bases). This TCR derives from an adult who received the AZD1222 COVID-19 vaccine. DNA for the CDR3: TGTGCCAGCAGTCTAAGGGGATATCAGCCCCAGCATTTT. It is translated as CASSLRGYQPQHF.